Here is one TCR beta chain with its context. Its specificity is not known. The data originate from a study of T cell responses to AZD1222 COVID-19 vaccine. General study results and limits: Breadth and depth of Spike-specific TCRs rose after two AZD1222 doses.

Second-dose intervals near 4 or 12 weeks were combined. Assay: immunoSEQ multiplex PCR; the TCRdb copy retains only in-frame clones and omits some. This repertoire shows 60,000 to 95,000 clones, roughly 84% found once; its top ten account for around 20%. Germline V lookup: CDR1 LNHNV, CDR2 YYDKDF (reference sequence). This CDR3 comprises 15 residues. V dropped 1 base and J dropped 3 bases, with 13 bases sitting between them. This receptor was obtained from an adult who received the AZD1222 COVID-19 vaccine. The sequencing used peripheral blood, collected 28 days after the second AZD1222 dose. The chain couples TRBV15 to TRBJ2-7; D gene uncertain. CDR3 amino acids: CATSRVLYDDYEQYF. In DNA form, the CDR3 reads TGTGCCACCAGCAGAGTCCTATATGACGACTACGAGCAGTACTTC.